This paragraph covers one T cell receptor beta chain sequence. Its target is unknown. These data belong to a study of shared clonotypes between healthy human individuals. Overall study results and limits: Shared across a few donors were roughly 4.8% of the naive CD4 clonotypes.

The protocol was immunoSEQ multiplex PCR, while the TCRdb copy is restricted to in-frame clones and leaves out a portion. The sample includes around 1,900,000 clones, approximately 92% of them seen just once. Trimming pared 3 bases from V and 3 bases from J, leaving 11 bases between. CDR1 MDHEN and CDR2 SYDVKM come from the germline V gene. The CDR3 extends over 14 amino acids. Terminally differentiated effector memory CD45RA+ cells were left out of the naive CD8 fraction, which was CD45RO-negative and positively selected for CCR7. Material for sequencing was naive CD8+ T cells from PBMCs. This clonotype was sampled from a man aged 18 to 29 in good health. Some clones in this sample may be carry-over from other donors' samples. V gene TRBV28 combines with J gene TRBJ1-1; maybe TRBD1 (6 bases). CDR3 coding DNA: TGTGCCAGCAGTTTGGGGGCCTGGGACACTGAAGCTTTCTTT. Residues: CASSLGAWDTEAFF.